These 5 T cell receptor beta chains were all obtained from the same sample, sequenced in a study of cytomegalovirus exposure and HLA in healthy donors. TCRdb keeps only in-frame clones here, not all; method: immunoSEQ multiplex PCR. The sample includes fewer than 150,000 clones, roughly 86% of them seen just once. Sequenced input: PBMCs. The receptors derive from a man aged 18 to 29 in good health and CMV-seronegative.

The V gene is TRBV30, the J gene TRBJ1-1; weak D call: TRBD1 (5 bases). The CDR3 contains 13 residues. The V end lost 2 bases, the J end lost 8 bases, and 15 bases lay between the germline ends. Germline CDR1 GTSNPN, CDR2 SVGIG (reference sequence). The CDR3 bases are TGTGCCTGGAGTAGGCGTCAGGGAGGGGAAGCTTTCTTT. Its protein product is CAWSRRQGGEAFF.

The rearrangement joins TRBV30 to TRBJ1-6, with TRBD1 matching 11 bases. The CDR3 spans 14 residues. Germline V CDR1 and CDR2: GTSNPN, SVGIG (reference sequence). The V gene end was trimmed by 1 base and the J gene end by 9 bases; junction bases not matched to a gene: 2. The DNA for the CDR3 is TGTGCCTGGAGTGAGGGGACAGGGGGTTCACCCCTCCACTTT. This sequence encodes CAWSEGTGGSPLHF.

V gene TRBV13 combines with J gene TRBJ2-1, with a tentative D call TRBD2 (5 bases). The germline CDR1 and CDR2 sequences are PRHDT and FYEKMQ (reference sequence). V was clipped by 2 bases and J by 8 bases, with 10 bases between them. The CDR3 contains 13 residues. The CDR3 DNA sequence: TGTGCCAGCAGCTTAAGGTCTAGCCATGAGCAGTTCTTC. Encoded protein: CASSLRSSHEQFF. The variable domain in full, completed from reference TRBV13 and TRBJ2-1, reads AAGVIQSPRHLIKEKRETATLKCYPIPRHDTVYWYQQGPGQDPQFLISFYEKMQSDKGSIPDRFSAQQFSDYHSELNMSSLELGDSALYFCASSLRSSHEQFFGPGTRLTVL.

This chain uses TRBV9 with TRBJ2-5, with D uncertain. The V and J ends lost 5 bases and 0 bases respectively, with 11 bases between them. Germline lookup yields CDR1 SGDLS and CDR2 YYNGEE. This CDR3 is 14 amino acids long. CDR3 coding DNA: TGTGCCAGCAGTGCAGCCGAGGACCAAGAGACCCAGTACTTC. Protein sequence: CASSAAEDQETQYF. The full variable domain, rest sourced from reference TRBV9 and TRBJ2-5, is DSGVTQTPKHLITATGQRVTLRCSPRSGDLSVYWYQQSLDQGLQFLIQYYNGEERAKGNILERFSAQQFPDLHSELNLSSLELGDSALYFCASSAAEDQETQYFGPGTRLLVL.

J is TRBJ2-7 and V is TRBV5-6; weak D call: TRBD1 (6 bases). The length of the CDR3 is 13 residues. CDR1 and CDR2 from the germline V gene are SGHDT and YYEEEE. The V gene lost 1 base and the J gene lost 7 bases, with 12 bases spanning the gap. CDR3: CASSLRRGREQYF. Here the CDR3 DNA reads TGTGCCAGCAGCTTGCGCAGGGGTCGGGAGCAGTACTTC. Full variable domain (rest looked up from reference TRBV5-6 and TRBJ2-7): DAGVTQSPTHLIKTRGQQVTLRCSPKSGHDTVSWYQQALGQGPQFIFQYYEEEERQRGNFPDRFSGHQFPNYSSELNVNALLLGDSALYLCASSLRRGREQYFGPGTRLTVT.